This T cell receptor beta chain was retrieved from a study of shared clonotypes between healthy human individuals. This clone was recorded many times. At deep level, the assay was performed. It was across several immunoSEQ plates that each subset's genomic DNA was evenly split. TCRdb keeps only in-frame clones here, not all; method: immunoSEQ multiplex PCR. The sample includes 90,000 to 100,000 clones, approximately 51% of them seen just once. Germline CDR1 reads SGHTA; CDR2 reads FQGNSA. V shed 0 bases, J shed 2 bases, and the junction held 1 base outside the gene matches. The CDR3 loop spans 15 amino acids.

This clonotype was obtained from a woman in her 40s in good health. Some clones in this sample may be carry-over from other donors' samples. The chain carries TRBV7-2 and TRBJ2-3, with 8 bases identical to TRBD2. Sequenced material: PBMCs. The CDR3 DNA follows: TGTGCCAGCAGCTTAGCAGCGGGAGTCACAGATACGCAGTATTTT. Translation gives CASSLAAGVTDTQYF.